These T cell receptor beta chains were read from a single sample in a study of blood T cell repertoires in COVID-19. Only in-frame clones appear in the TCRdb table, and some are missing; sequencing was by immunoSEQ multiplex PCR. The table lists under 100,000 clones, around 87% of them singletons, with approximately 18% in the top ten. Sequencing was done on a sample of peripheral blood. These receptor sequences come from a human donor in a cohort sampled during active COVID-19. CDR3s include the opening cysteine and the closing phenylalanine or tryptophan. A D gene is named only where the DNA matches it firmly. Size values are once, few and many counts, or a class for expanded clones, and some rows have none.

cdr3_aa cdr3_nt clone_size v_call d_call j_call
CASSFSRDTQYF TGCGCCAGCAGCTTCTCGCGGGATACGCAGTATTTT . TRBV5-1 . TRBJ2-3
CASSSGVGWWGANVLTF TGCGCCAGCAGCTCCGGGGTAGGTTGGTGGGGGGCCAACGTCCTGACTTTC once TRBV5-1 . TRBJ2-6
CASSILPGERSPLHF TGTGCCAGTAGTATTCTGCCAGGGGAGAGATCACCCCTCCACTTT . TRBV19 . TRBJ1-6
CASSIDKDRGQPQHF TGTGCCAGTAGTATAGATAAAGACAGGGGTCAGCCCCAGCATTTT . TRBV19 TRBD1 TRBJ1-5
CASSQLDLLYAGNQPQHF TGCGCCAGCAGCCAACTTGACCTTCTTTATGCGGGCAATCAGCCCCAGCATTTT . TRBV4-1 . TRBJ1-5
CASSRDYQRKDTQYF TGTGCCAGCAGCCGGGACTACCAGAGGAAAGATACGCAGTATTTT . TRBV3-1/TRBV3-2 TRBD2 TRBJ2-3
CASSSGTSPYNEQFF TGTGCCAGCAGCTCAGGGACTAGCCCCTACAATGAGCAGTTCTTC . TRBV7-2 TRBD2 TRBJ2-1
CASSLDGGYNEQFF TGTGCCAGCAGCTTGGACGGGGGGTACAATGAGCAGTTCTTC . TRBV5-4 TRBD2 TRBJ2-1
CASSQDSNSGGPGVWTQYF TGTGCCAGCAGCCAAGATTCCAATAGCGGGGGGCCGGGGGTCTGGACCCAGTACTTC once TRBV4-2 TRBD2 TRBJ2-5
CASSAGNEAFF TGCGCCAGCAGCGCCGGTAATGAAGCTTTCTTT . TRBV5-1 . TRBJ1-1
CASSLGRGGSPLHF TGTGCCAGCAGCTTAGGCAGGGGTGGTTCACCCCTCCACTTT few TRBV5-6 . TRBJ1-6
CASSYSTYNEQFF TGTGCCAGCAGTTACTCGACTTACAATGAGCAGTTCTTC . TRBV6-2/TRBV6-3 . TRBJ2-1
CASSLEYNEKLFF TGTGCCAGCAGTTTGGAGTACAATGAAAAACTGTTTTTT . TRBV12-3/TRBV12-4 . TRBJ1-4
CASSLGPSEGNTIYF TGTGCCAGCAGCTTGGGGCCGTCGGAGGGAAACACCATATATTTT . TRBV7-2 . TRBJ1-3
CASSPLQENTEAFF TGTGCCAGCTCACCATTACAAGAGAACACTGAAGCTTTCTTT . TRBV18 . TRBJ1-1
CASSSTGGRPQGYTF TGTGCCAGCAGCTCGACAGGGGGCCGCCCTCAAGGCTACACCTTC . TRBV7-9 TRBD1 TRBJ1-2
CASIGWGGTFNEQFF TGTGCCAGTATCGGCTGGGGGGGCACGTTCAATGAGCAGTTCTTC . TRBV19 . TRBJ2-1
CASTPTPWYGYTF TGTGCCAGCACTCCGACACCGTGGTATGGCTACACCTTC . TRBV28 . TRBJ1-2
CASSLSGGNTEAFF TGTGCCAGCAGTTTATCAGGGGGCAACACTGAAGCTTTCTTT . TRBV28 TRBD1 TRBJ1-1
CASSTGTGQYNEQFF TGTGCCAGCAGTACCGGGACAGGGCAGTACAATGAGCAGTTCTTC few TRBV7-3 TRBD1 TRBJ2-1
CASSLEPGWHEQYF TGTGCCAGCAGCCTAGAGCCGGGTTGGCACGAGCAGTACTTC . TRBV11-2 . TRBJ2-7
CASTGQMNTEAFF TGCGCCAGCACGGGACAAATGAACACTGAAGCTTTCTTT . TRBV5-1 . TRBJ1-1
CASSIYGGDTQYF TGTGCCAGCAGCATATACGGAGGAGATACGCAGTATTTT . TRBV7-9 . TRBJ2-3
CASDKGANTEAFF TGTGCCAGCGATAAGGGGGCGAACACTGAAGCTTTCTTT . TRBV12-3/TRBV12-4 TRBD1 TRBJ1-1
CASSLGQGGGYTF TGTGCCAGCTCTCTCGGACAGGGCGGTGGCTACACCTTC . TRBV18 TRBD1 TRBJ1-2
CASSPGTVAYEQYF TGTGCCAGCAGCCCCGGGACAGTTGCCTACGAGCAGTACTTC . TRBV3-1/TRBV3-2 TRBD1 TRBJ2-7
CASTDYSSGNTIYF TGTGCCAGCACGGACTATAGCTCTGGAAACACCATATATTTT . TRBV6-5 . TRBJ1-3
CASNLDRPNTGELFF TGCGCCAGCAACCTGGACAGGCCGAACACCGGGGAGCTGTTTTTT . TRBV5-1 TRBD1 TRBJ2-2
CASSRKITGGGQFF TGTGCCAGCAGCCGCAAAATCACAGGGGGCGGGCAGTTCTTC once TRBV3-1/TRBV3-2 TRBD1 TRBJ2-1
CASSSGGSEAFF TGCGCCAGCTCAAGCGGGGGTTCTGAAGCTTTCTTT . TRBV4-1 . TRBJ1-1
CASSPSRGAVGYTF TGTGCCAGCTCACCATCCCGGGGGGCTGTGGGCTACACCTTC . TRBV18 . TRBJ1-2
CSALGLAGAYEQYF TGCAGCGCCTTGGGACTAGCGGGGGCTTACGAGCAGTACTTC . TRBV29-1 TRBD2 TRBJ2-7
CASSKDRGSNQPQHF TGTGCCAGCAGTAAAGACAGGGGCAGCAATCAGCCCCAGCATTTT . TRBV6-6 TRBD1 TRBJ1-5
CASSLDRVRGGYTF TGTGCCAGCAGCTTGGACAGGGTTAGGGGAGGCTACACCTTC . TRBV5-4 . TRBJ1-2
CASSPWTGGETQYF TGTGCCAGCAGCCCATGGACAGGGGGCGAGACCCAGTACTTC . TRBV9 TRBD1 TRBJ2-5
CASSRDRRRGYTF TGTGCCAGCAGCCGGGACAGACGTCGTGGCTACACCTTC . TRBV11-2 TRBD1 TRBJ1-2
CASLLRQQSKAFF TGTGCCAGCCTCCTTAGACAGCAGAGCAAAGCTTTCTTT . TRBV12-3/TRBV12-4 . TRBJ1-1
CASSLGTGPSYEQYF TGTGCCAGCAGCTTAGGGACAGGGCCCTCCTACGAGCAGTACTTC . TRBV7-3 TRBD1 TRBJ2-7
CTSSQALRTGSILYEQYF TGCACCAGCAGCCAAGCCCTCCGGACAGGGTCTATCCTCTACGAGCAGTACTTC . TRBV1 . TRBJ2-7
CASALSGGDNYEQYF TGTGCCAGCGCACTTTCAGGGGGAGACAACTACGAGCAGTACTTC . TRBV6-6 TRBD1 TRBJ2-7
CASTPSREETQYF TGTGCCAGCACCCCCTCCAGGGAAGAGACCCAGTACTTC . TRBV11-2 . TRBJ2-5
CASSAQTGVGTEAFF TGTGCCAGCAGCGCCCAGACAGGGGTGGGCACTGAAGCTTTCTTT . TRBV7-2 TRBD1 TRBJ1-1